The 20 T cell receptor beta chains reported below all come from one sample, sequenced in a study of blood T cell repertoires in COVID-19. Assay: immunoSEQ multiplex PCR; the TCRdb copy retains only in-frame clones and omits some. The sample lists about 150,000 clones, 81% occurring once. Sequenced: peripheral blood. The source is an older woman with active or convalescent COVID-19.

The genes are TRBV20-1 and TRBJ1-1; D gene uncertain. This CDR3 spans 11 amino acids. V lost 5 bases to trimming and J lost 7 bases, with 11 bases between them. Germline CDR1 is DFQATT and CDR2 is SNEGSKA (reference sequence). The CDR3 protein is CSASSTIEAFF. The CDR3 DNA sequence: TGCAGTGCTTCCAGTACTATTGAAGCTTTCTTT.

J is TRBJ2-2 and V is TRBV19; D may be TRBD2 (6 bases). This CDR3 has 16 residues. The V end was cut by 2 bases, the J end by 0 bases, with 10 bases between. Germline V gene lookup returns CDR1 LNHDA and CDR2 SQIVND (reference sequence). The CDR3 sequence: CASSIRRGTNTGELFF. In DNA form, the CDR3 reads TGTGCCAGTAGTATACGGAGGGGCACGAACACCGGGGAGCTGTTTTTT.

The chain recombines TRBV7-9 with TRBJ2-1; no clear D gene. CDR1 SEHNR and CDR2 FQNEAQ come from the germline V gene (reference sequence). The CDR3 covers 13 residues. Trimming cost V 2 bases and J 3 bases, with 5 bases left between them. DNA for the CDR3: TGTGCCAGCAGCTTACAGGACTACAATGAGCAGTTCTTC. Encoded protein: CASSLQDYNEQFF. The complete variable domain, with remaining parts taken from reference TRBV7-9 and TRBJ2-1, reads DTGVSQNPRHKITKRGQNVTFRCDPISEHNRLYWYRQTLGQGPEFLTYFQNEAQLEKSRLLSDRFSAERPKGSFSTLEIQRTEQGDSAMYLCASSLQDYNEQFFGPGTRLTVL.

The rearrangement joins TRBV5-4 to TRBJ2-5; tentative D call: TRBD1 (6 bases). The V gene's germline CDR1 is SGHNT and CDR2 YYREEE (reference sequence). Between the trimmed V and J ends, which lost 0 bases and 5 bases, there was a span of 11 bases. This CDR3 is 14 amino acids long. CDR3 DNA: TGTGCCAGCAGCTTGGTAGGGACACCCGAGACCCAGTACTTC. Protein: CASSLVGTPETQYF. Variable domain in full (rest from reference TRBV5-4 and TRBJ2-5): ETGVTQSPTHLIKTRGQQVTLRCSSQSGHNTVSWYQQALGQGPQFIFQYYREEENGRGNFPPRFSGLQFPNYSSELNVNALELDDSALYLCASSLVGTPETQYFGPGTRLLVL.

This sequence joins TRBV7-6 and TRBJ2-7, with no clear D. V was cut by 5 bases and J by 0 bases, with 14 bases left in between. The CDR3 is 15 residues long. CDR1 is SGHVS and CDR2 is FNYEAQ in the germline V gene. In DNA, the CDR3 is TGTGCCAGCAGCCCCGATTGGGCTCGCTCCTACGAGCAGTACTTC. Translating gives CASSPDWARSYEQYF. Combining the CDR3 with reference TRBV7-6 and TRBJ2-7 gives the whole variable domain GAGVSQSPRYKVTKRGQDVALRCDPISGHVSLYWYRQALGQGPEFLTYFNYEAQQDKSGLPNDRFSAERPEGSISTLTIQRTEQRDSAMYRCASSPDWARSYEQYFGPGTRLTVT.

The chain recombines TRBV30 with TRBJ2-1; D unresolved. Germline V CDR1 and CDR2: GTSNPN, SVGIG (reference sequence). V was cut by 4 bases and J by 4 bases, with 5 bases left in between. This CDR3 region has 11 residues. In DNA, the CDR3 is TGTGCCTGGAATTCTTACAATGAGCAGTTCTTC. This sequence encodes CAWNSYNEQFF.

The rearrangement uses TRBV11-2 and TRBJ1-1; D possibly corresponds to TRBD1 (5 bases). The germline V gene encodes CDR1 SGHAT and CDR2 FQNNGV. CDR3 length: 16 amino acids. The ends were cut back, 3 bases at V and 3 bases at J, with 17 bases in the middle. CDR3 in DNA: TGTGCCAGCAGCTTCCGTGGGGCAGGATTATACACTGAAGCTTTCTTT. It is translated as CASSFRGAGLYTEAFF.

This clone was observed a few times. This chain uses TRBV12-5 with TRBJ2-7; tentative D call: TRBD2 (5 bases). The CDR3 has 11 amino acids. Trimming took off 6 bases at V and 5 bases at J, with 8 bases between the two ends. Germline CDR1 and CDR2: LGHNT and FRNRAP. The CDR3 DNA reads as TGTGCTAGTGGAGCCGGGGACGAGCAGTACTTC. Translating gives CASGAGDEQYF.

This clone appeared once. This chain uses TRBV4-1 with TRBJ1-1; 9 nucleotides match TRBD1. The CDR3 has 15 amino acids. The germline V gene has CDR1 MGHRA and CDR2 YSYEKL. J was trimmed by 1 base and V by 4 bases; bases with no gene match: 4. The CDR3: CASSRTGQGNTEAFF. CDR3 coding DNA: TGCGCCAGCAGCCGAACGGGACAGGGGAACACTGAAGCTTTCTTT.

The chain has TRBV19 and TRBJ1-3; D is perhaps TRBD1 (6 bases). V lost 6 bases and J lost 4, with 13 bases in between. Germline assignment: CDR1 LNHDA and CDR2 SQIVND (reference sequence). This CDR3 region has 14 residues. The CDR3 is CASREQGGGNTIYF. The CDR3 coding sequence is TGTGCCAGTAGGGAACAGGGCGGAGGAAACACCATATATTTT.

The chain employs TRBV9 and TRBJ2-1; 7 nucleotides align to TRBD1. Looked up from germline, CDR1 is SGDLS and CDR2 is YYNGEE. Trimming at V came to 0 bases and at J to 12 bases, leaving 9 bases not matched to a gene. The CDR3 totals 14 residues. The CDR3 here is CASSVGGTDLGQFF. CDR3 nucleotide sequence: TGTGCCAGCAGCGTAGGAGGGACAGATCTCGGGCAGTTCTTC.

The chain is built from TRBV2 and TRBJ2-2, with 8 nucleotides matching TRBD1. Germline CDR1 reads SNHLY; CDR2 reads FYNNEI. The CDR3 runs to 15 residues. With 4 bases clipped from V and 1 base from J, the junction kept 2 bases outside the gene matches. Here the CDR3 reads CASSVGQGNTGELFF. DNA for the CDR3: TGTGCCAGCAGTGTCGGACAGGGGAACACCGGGGAGCTGTTTTTT. Drawing the rest from reference TRBV2 and TRBJ2-2, the complete variable domain is EPEVTQTPSHQVTQMGQEVILRCVPISNHLYFYWYRQILGQKVEFLVSFYNNEISEKSEIFDDQFSVERPDGSNFTLKIRSTKLEDSAMYFCASSVGQGNTGELFFGEGSRLTVL.

V is TRBV23-1 and J is TRBJ1-1; D is uncertain. TRBV23-1 is an ORF for which the function is uncertain. The CDR3 length is 15 residues. V was clipped by 0 bases and J by 0 bases, with 8 bases between them. The DNA of the CDR3 is TGCGCCAGCAGTCAATCTAGTCAGGTGAACACTGAAGCTTTCTTT. It is translated as CASSQSSQVNTEAFF.

The chain links TRBV19 to TRBJ2-5; 7 nucleotides align to TRBD2. J lost 4 bases, V lost 5 bases, and 16 bases had no gene match. The CDR3 sequence is 17 residues long. CDR1 and CDR2 (germline): LNHDA, SQIVND (reference sequence). The CDR3 reads CASSAPAGVLGGETQYF. The CDR3 nucleotides are TGTGCCAGTAGTGCGCCGGCGGGAGTTTTGGGCGGAGAGACCCAGTACTTC.

This chain connects TRBV6-5 to TRBJ1-1; D not certain. The germline V gene encodes CDR1 MNHEY and CDR2 SVGAGI. The CDR3 consists of 13 residues. V lost 11 bases to trimming and J lost 1 base, with 14 bases between them. CDR3: CAVRRVANTEAFF. CDR3 nucleotide sequence: TGTGCCGTCCGACGGGTAGCGAACACTGAAGCTTTCTTT.

The chain has TRBV7-9 and TRBJ2-1; no clear D. CDR3 length equals 14 residues. V was shortened by 5 bases and J by 8 bases, with 16 bases between the two germline ends. Germline CDR1 is SEHNR and CDR2 is FQNEAQ (reference sequence). The CDR3 nucleotides read TGTGCCAGCAGCCCCTCCCTGGCCACCTATGAGCAGTTCTTC. The encoded protein is CASSPSLATYEQFF.

The chain joins TRBV4-2 to TRBJ2-1, with 8 bases fitting TRBD2. V lost 4 bases to trimming and J lost 2 bases; unmatched junction nucleotides: 10. Germline V gene data show CDR1 as LGHNA and CDR2 as YNFKEQ. This CDR3 comprises 17 residues. DNA for the CDR3: TGTGCCAGCAGCCCATCAGCGGGGGAGGGGACCTACAATGAGCAGTTCTTC. It specifies CASSPSAGEGTYNEQFF.

This sequence joins TRBV19 and TRBJ2-1, with TRBD2 matching 8 bases. The germline gives CDR1 LNHDA, CDR2 SQIVND (reference sequence). CDR3 length: 15 residues. Trimming removed 5 bases from V and 6 bases from J; junction bases left unmatched: 9. The CDR3 region is CASSLSASGPNEQFF. DNA for the CDR3: TGTGCCAGTAGTCTTTCGGCTAGCGGGCCCAATGAGCAGTTCTTC.

J is TRBJ1-4 and V is TRBV10-2; D possibly corresponds to TRBD1 (6 bases). In germline, CDR1 is WSHSY, CDR2 SAAADI. The CDR3 consists of 15 residues. V lost 10 bases and J lost 0, with 15 bases in between. The CDR3 region is CATQGIRATNEKLFF. CDR3 nucleotides: TGCGCCACCCAGGGGATCCGGGCAACTAATGAAAAACTGTTTTTT.

Concerning this clone itself: Within the sample, other DNA sequences also encode this same CDR3. The J gene is TRBJ1-1, the V gene TRBV6-5; D might be TRBD1 (5 bases). V lost 6 bases and J lost 2, with 10 bases in between. CDR3 size: 13 residues. Germline V gene lookup returns CDR1 MNHEY and CDR2 SVGAGI. This CDR3 is CASRGGRNTEAFF. DNA for the CDR3: TGTGCCAGCAGGGGGGGGAGAAACACTGAAGCTTTCTTT.